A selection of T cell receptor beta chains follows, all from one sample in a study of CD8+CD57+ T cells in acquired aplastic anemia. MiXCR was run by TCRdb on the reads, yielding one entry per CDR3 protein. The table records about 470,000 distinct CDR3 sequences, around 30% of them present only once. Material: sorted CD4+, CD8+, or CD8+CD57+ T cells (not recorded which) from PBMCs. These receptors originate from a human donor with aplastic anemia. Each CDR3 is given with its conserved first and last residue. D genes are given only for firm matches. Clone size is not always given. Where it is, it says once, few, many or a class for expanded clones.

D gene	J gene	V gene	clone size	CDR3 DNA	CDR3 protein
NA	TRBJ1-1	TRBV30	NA	TGTGCCTGGAGTCCGGGACAATCGAACACTGAAGCTTTCTTT	CAWSPGQSNTEAFF
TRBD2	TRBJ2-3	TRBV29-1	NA	TGCAGCGGGAGACTAGCGGGGGGTAACAGTGAGCAGTATTTT	CSGRLAGGNSEQYF
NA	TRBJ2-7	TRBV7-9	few	TGTGCCAGCAGCTTAGCGGGGTTCGAGCAGTACTTC	CASSLAGFEQYF
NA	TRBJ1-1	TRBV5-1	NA	TGCGCCAGCAGCTTCTCATTAGCGAACACTGAAGCTTTCTTT	CASSFSLANTEAFF
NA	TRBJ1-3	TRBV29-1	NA	TGCAGCGTTGGGCAGGGAAACACCATATATTTT	CSVGQGNTIYF
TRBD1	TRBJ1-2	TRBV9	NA	TGTGCCAGCGGGAGGGGGCGCGGGTCGGATGGCTACACCTTC	CASGRGRGSDGYTF
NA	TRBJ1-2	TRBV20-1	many	TGCAGTGCCCCTAACTATGGCTACACCTTC	CSAPNYGYTF
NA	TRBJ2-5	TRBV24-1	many	TGTGCCACCAGTGGGGGCTCAGATTGGGACGGGGAGACCCAGTACTTC	CATSGGSDWDGETQYF
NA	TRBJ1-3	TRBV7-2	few	TGTGCCAGCAGCTTCTCCACAGGATCAGGAAACACCATATACTTT	CASSFSTGSGNTIYF
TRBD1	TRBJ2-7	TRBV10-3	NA	TGTGCCAGCAGTATATATAGACAGGGTCACCACGAGCAGTACTTC	CASSIYRQGHHEQYF
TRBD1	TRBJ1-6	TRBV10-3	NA	TGTGCCATCAGTGCGTTTGACAGGGTCAACTCCTATAATTCACCCCTCCACTTT	CAISAFDRVNSYNSPLHF
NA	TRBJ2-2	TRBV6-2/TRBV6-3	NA	TGTGCCAGCAGTTACTCGTTAAGCACCGGGGAGCTGTTTTTT	CASSYSLSTGELFF
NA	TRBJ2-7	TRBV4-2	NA	TGTGCCAGCAGCCAAGATGAGGGCATCTACGAGCAGTACTTC	CASSQDEGIYEQYF
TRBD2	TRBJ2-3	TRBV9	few	TGTGCCAGCAGCGAGGGGACTAGCGGGAGTCTTACGCAGTATTTT	CASSEGTSGSLTQYF
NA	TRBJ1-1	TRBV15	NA	TGTGCCACCAGCAGAGGCTTTCGGGACGGTGAAGCTTTCTTT	CATSRGFRDGEAFF
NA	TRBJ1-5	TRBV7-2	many	TGTGCCAGCAGCCAGGAGGGAAATCAGCCCCAGCATTTT	CASSQEGNQPQHF
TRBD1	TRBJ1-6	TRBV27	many	TGTGCCAGCAGTTTAGGGGACAGTGCCTATAATTCACCCCTCCACTTT	CASSLGDSAYNSPLHF
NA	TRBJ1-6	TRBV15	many	TGTGCCACCAGCATTGATCAGGTGTATAATTCACCCCTCCACTTT	CATSIDQVYNSPLHF
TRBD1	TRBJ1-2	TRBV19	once	TGTGCCAGTAGTACCGGGACAGGGTTTGGAAACACCTTC	CASSTGTGFGNTF
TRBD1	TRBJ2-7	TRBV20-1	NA	TGCAGTGCCAGCAAGGGACAGGGGGTAAGGGAGCAGTACTTC	CSASKGQGVREQYF
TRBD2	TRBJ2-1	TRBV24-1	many	TGTGCCACCAGTGAGGGACTAGCCTACAATGAGCAGTTCTTC	CATSEGLAYNEQFF
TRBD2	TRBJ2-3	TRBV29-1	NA	TGCAGCGTTGCCGGGGGTAGCGGGGGGGAAAACGATACGCAGTATTTT	CSVAGGSGGENDTQYF
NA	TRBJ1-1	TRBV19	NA	TGTGCCAGTAGTATGGTTGGGCAGGGCCATAAGAACACTGAAGCTTTCTTT	CASSMVGQGHKNTEAFF
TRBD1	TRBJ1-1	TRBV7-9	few	TGTGCCAGCAGCTTAGCGATAGGGACAGGTACTGAAGCTTTCTTT	CASSLAIGTGTEAFF
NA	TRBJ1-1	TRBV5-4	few	TGTGCCAGCAGCTTGTTCGGAGCGTTGAACACTGAAGCTTTCTTT	CASSLFGALNTEAFF
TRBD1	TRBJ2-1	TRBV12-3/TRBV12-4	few	TGTGCCAGCACCTGGGTAGGGACAGCCTCCTACAATGAGCAGTTCTTC	CASTWVGTASYNEQFF
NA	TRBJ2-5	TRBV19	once	TGTGCCAGTAGTATGGGGGCTCAAGAGACCCAGTACTTC	CASSMGAQETQYF
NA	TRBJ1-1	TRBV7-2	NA	TGTGCCAGCAGCCGGGGCTTTGTCGAGACTGAAGCTTTCTTT	CASSRGFVETEAFF
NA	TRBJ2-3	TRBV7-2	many	TGTGCCAGCAGCTTAGAACTGGAAGATACGCAGTATTTT	CASSLELEDTQYF
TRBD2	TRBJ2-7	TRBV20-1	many	TGCAGTGCTAGCGGACTAGCGGGAGGCGAGCAGTACTTC	CSASGLAGGEQYF
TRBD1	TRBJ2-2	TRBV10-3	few	TGTGCCATCAGTGCGGGGACAGGGGCGGACACCGGGGAGCTGTTTTTT	CAISAGTGADTGELFF
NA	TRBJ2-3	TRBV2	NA	TGTGCCACACTCCCCCGGGACTCAGATACGCAGTATTTT	CATLPRDSDTQYF
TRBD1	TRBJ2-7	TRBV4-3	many	TGCGCCAGCAGCCAGACCGGGACAGGTAGTACCGAGCAGTACTTC	CASSQTGTGSTEQYF
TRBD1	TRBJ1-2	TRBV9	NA	TGTGCCAGCAGCCCAAGTTTCCAGACAGGGGGTGGCGGCTATGGCTACACCTTC	CASSPSFQTGGGGYGYTF
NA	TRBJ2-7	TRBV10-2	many	TGCGCCAGCAGTACCCCCACAGGCTCCTACGAGCAGTACTTC	CASSTPTGSYEQYF
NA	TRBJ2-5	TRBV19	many	TGTGCCAGTGGGTCCACGGGGGCAGAGACCCAGTACTTC	CASGSTGAETQYF
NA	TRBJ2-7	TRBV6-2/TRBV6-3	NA	TGTGCCAGCAGTTACCAGGGACTTACGCTCTACGAGCAGTACTTC	CASSYQGLTLYEQYF
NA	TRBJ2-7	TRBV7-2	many	TGTGCCAGCAGCTTAGGTTCGGCAGTAAACGAGCAGTACTTC	CASSLGSAVNEQYF
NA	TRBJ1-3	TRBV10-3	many	TGTGCCATCAGTGGTGGCTATGGAAACACCATATATTTT	CAISGGYGNTIYF
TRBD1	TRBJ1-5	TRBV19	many	TGTGCCAGTAGTATAGATACAGGGGGCTCAAATCAGCCCCAGCATTTT	CASSIDTGGSNQPQHF
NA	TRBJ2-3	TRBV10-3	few	TGTGCCATCAGTGAGATTGGGGGGCCGATCGGCACAGATACGCAGTATTTT	CAISEIGGPIGTDTQYF
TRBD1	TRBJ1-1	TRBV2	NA	TGTGCCAGCAGAGGGACAGGGGGCATCACTGAAGCTTTCTTT	CASRGTGGITEAFF
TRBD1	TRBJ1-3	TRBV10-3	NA	TGTGCCATCAGTGACTGGCTACTACAGGGGACTGGAAACACCATATATTTT	CAISDWLLQGTGNTIYF
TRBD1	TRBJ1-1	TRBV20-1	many	TGCAGTGCTAGGACAGGGGGGAGGACTGAAGCTTTCTTT	CSARTGGRTEAFF
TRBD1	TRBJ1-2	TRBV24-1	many	TGTGCCACCAGTGAATCGGGGACAGGGGGACTAGACGGCTACACCTTC	CATSESGTGGLDGYTF
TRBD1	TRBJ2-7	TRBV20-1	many	TGCAGTGTTGGAGGGACAGGGGACTACGAGCAGTACTTC	CSVGGTGDYEQYF
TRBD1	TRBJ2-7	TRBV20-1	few	TGCAGTGCTAGAGTCAGGGGGAACTACGAGCAGTACTTC	CSARVRGNYEQYF
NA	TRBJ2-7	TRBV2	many	TGTGCCAGCGGCGAGGGTCTTGAGAATCCCTACGAGCAGTACTTC	CASGEGLENPYEQYF
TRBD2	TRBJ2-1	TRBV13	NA	TGTGCCAGCAGCTTTTTGGCTAGCGGGAGCGATGAGCAGTTCTTC	CASSFLASGSDEQFF
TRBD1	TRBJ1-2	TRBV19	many	TGTGCCAGTAAAAGGACAGGGGTTTATGGCTACACCTTC	CASKRTGVYGYTF
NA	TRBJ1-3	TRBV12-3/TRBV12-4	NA	TGTGCCAGCAGTTTAGCGGTTCGGACAGTACGAAACACCATATATTTT	CASSLAVRTVRNTIYF
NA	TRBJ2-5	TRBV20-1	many	TGCAGTGTTCTGGACCCGGGGCGAGGAGAGACCCAGTACTTC	CSVLDPGRGETQYF
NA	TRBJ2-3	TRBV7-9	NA	TGTGCCAGCAGCCATCCGGGCACAGATACGCAGTATTTT	CASSHPGTDTQYF
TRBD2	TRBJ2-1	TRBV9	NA	TGTGCCAGCAGCGCCATTGGCGGGGGGGGCGCTGAGCAGTTCTTC	CASSAIGGGGAEQFF
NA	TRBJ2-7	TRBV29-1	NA	TGCAGCGTTGATATCAGGGTAAGAGTCCACGAGCGGTACTTC	CSVDIRVRVHERYF